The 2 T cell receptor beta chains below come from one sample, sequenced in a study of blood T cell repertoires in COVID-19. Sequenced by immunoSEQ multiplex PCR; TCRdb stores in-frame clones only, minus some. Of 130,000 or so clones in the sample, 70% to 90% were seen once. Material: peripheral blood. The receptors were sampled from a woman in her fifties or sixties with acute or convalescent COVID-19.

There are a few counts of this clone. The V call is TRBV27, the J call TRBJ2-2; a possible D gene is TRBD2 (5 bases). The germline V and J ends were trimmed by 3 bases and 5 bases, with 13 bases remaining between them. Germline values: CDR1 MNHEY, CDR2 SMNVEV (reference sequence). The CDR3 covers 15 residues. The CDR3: CASSFFRLATGELFF. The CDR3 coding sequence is TGTGCCAGCAGTTTTTTTCGGTTAGCGACCGGGGAGCTGTTTTTT.

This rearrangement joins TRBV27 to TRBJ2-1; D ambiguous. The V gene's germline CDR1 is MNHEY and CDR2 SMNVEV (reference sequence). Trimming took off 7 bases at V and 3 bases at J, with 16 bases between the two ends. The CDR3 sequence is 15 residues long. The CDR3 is CASTTYEVGYNEQFF. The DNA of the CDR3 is TGTGCCAGCACCACCTATGAGGTTGGCTACAATGAGCAGTTCTTC.